This TCR beta chain was identified in a study of blood T cell repertoires in COVID-19. Here immunoSEQ multiplex PCR was the method, and the copy in TCRdb shows in-frame clones only, minus some. The sample shows some 300,000 clones, 89% of them seen only once. The germline V and J ends were trimmed by 5 bases and 0 bases, with 17 bases remaining between them. Germline V lookup: CDR1 MDHEN, CDR2 SYDVKM. CDR3 size: 18 residues. The chain carries TRBV28 and TRBJ1-6; weak D call: TRBD1 (5 bases). Sequencing was carried out using PBMCs or T cells enriched from blood (not recorded which). The receptor was isolated from a woman aged 40 to 50 who had recovered from COVID-19. The CDR3 loop is CASSPNAGRGSYNSPLHF. The CDR3 coding sequence is TGTGCCAGCAGTCCTAATGCTGGGAGGGGCTCCTATAATTCACCCCTCCACTTT.